This is a list of T cell receptor beta chains from one sample in a study of cytomegalovirus exposure and HLA in healthy donors. Sequencing used immunoSEQ multiplex PCR; TCRdb keeps in-frame clones, though not all of them. The sample includes under 200,000 clones, roughly 82% of them seen just once. Sample: PBMCs. These receptors were obtained from a woman between 45 and 60 years old in good health and CMV-seronegative. CDR3s include the opening cysteine and the closing phenylalanine or tryptophan. Each record gives: CDR3 DNA, CDR3 protein, J gene, clone size, D gene, V gene. The D gene is left open where the match is weak. Not every row has a clone size; where given, it reads once, few, many or a size class.

TGCAGCGCCCTTAGCGCTAGCTCCTACGAGCAGTACTTC	CSALSASSYEQYF	TRBJ2-7	few	NA	TRBV29-1
TGTGCCAGCAGTTACGGGGACACCATCTCCTACGAGCAGTACTTC	CASSYGDTISYEQYF	TRBJ2-7	NA	NA	TRBV6-5
TGTGCCAGCAGCCGGGGCACTGGCGGGGACGAGCAGTACTTC	CASSRGTGGDEQYF	TRBJ2-7	NA	NA	TRBV5-5
TGTGCCATCAGCGGGAGTAAGGACTACAATGAGCAGTTCTTC	CAISGSKDYNEQFF	TRBJ2-1	once	NA	TRBV10-3
TGCGCCATCCCCAAGGGCAGGGGTGAGACCGAGCAGTACTTC	CAIPKGRGETEQYF	TRBJ2-7	NA	NA	TRBV10-2
TGTGCCAGCAGCTTAGCCGGCCGACTAGCGGAGGAGGAAGAGACCCAGTACTTC	CASSLAGRLAEEEETQYF	TRBJ2-5	NA	TRBD2	TRBV7-9
TGTGCCAGTAGTAGGCAGGGTATACAAGAGACCCAGTACTTC	CASSRQGIQETQYF	TRBJ2-5	few	NA	TRBV19
TGTGCCAGCAGCTTGACAGGGGCGCCCTCTGGGGCCAACGTCCTGACTTTC	CASSLTGAPSGANVLTF	TRBJ2-6	NA	TRBD1	TRBV5-5
TGTGCCAGCAGTTATGGTCAATCGGTTGACGAGCAGTACTTC	CASSYGQSVDEQYF	TRBJ2-7	few	NA	TRBV6-5
TGTGCCAGCAGCGTCCGGGACAGAAGATATAGCAATCAGCCCCAGCATTTT	CASSVRDRRYSNQPQHF	TRBJ1-5	NA	TRBD1	TRBV28
TGCGCCAGCAGCCACTCGGGCGGGAGCGCCTTAAATGAGCAGTTCTTC	CASSHSGGSALNEQFF	TRBJ2-1	NA	TRBD2	TRBV5-1
TGTGCCAGCAGTGAAATAGCGGGAGTGCTTAATGAGCAGTTCTTC	CASSEIAGVLNEQFF	TRBJ2-1	NA	TRBD2	TRBV9
TGCGCCAGCAGCTCAGGGACAGGGGTAAAAGAGACCCAGTACTTC	CASSSGTGVKETQYF	TRBJ2-5	few	TRBD1	TRBV5-1
TGTGCCACCAGGGATCGGGGGGCTTTCTTT	CATRDRGAFF	TRBJ1-1	NA	NA	TRBV28
TGTGCCAGCAGCTATAGTCGCATAGGAGAACTGTTTTTT	CASSYSRIGELFF	TRBJ1-4	few	NA	TRBV7-9
TGTGCCAGCAGCTTAGCGCCGGCAGGGGACACCGGGGAGCTGTTTTTT	CASSLAPAGDTGELFF	TRBJ2-2	NA	NA	TRBV7-2
TGCGCCAGCAGCCAACCCTTCAGGGGGCCTAACACCGGGGAGCTGTTTTTT	CASSQPFRGPNTGELFF	TRBJ2-2	NA	TRBD1	TRBV4-1